What follows are 28 T cell receptor beta chains derived from one specimen sequenced in a study of CD8+ T cells in alopecia areata. Sequencing used cDNA as its template, made by extracting RNA and reverse transcribing it. Sequencing was performed with immunoSEQ multiplex PCR; in TCRdb, only in-frame clones are kept and a portion is missing. The table lists about 200,000 clones, 58% of them singletons. The treatment: oral pan-JAK inhibitor, 5-10 mg twice daily. Sequences were derived from CD4+ T cells sorted from blood, sampled at week 24, from a patient treated with tofacitinib. These receptors were taken from a human donor with alopecia areata.

This chain connects TRBV7-2 to TRBJ1-5, with D unclear. The CDR3 length is 15 residues. Germline V CDR1 and CDR2: SGHTA, FQGNSA. Trimming took 3 bases from V and 5 from J, leaving 14 bases between them. The CDR3 DNA reads TGTGCCAGCAGCTTTGAGAATTGGCTCTATCAGCCCCAGCATTTT. Translated: CASSFENWLYQPQHF.

The rearrangement links TRBV7-9 to TRBJ2-7; no clear D gene. The CDR3 extends over 12 amino acids. Germline V gene sequence: CDR1 SEHNR, CDR2 FQNEAQ (reference sequence). V shed 8 bases and J shed 2 bases, with 10 bases lying between them. CDR3 region: CASGGRPYEQYF. The CDR3 DNA reads as TGTGCCAGCGGTGGTAGACCCTACGAGCAGTACTTC.

This chain uses TRBV6-5 with TRBJ2-1, with TRBD2 identical over 13 bases. Looked up from germline, CDR1 is MNHEY and CDR2 is SVGAGI. J was trimmed by 9 bases and V by 2 bases; bases with no gene match: 4. The CDR3 has 15 amino acids. In DNA form, the CDR3 reads TGTGCCAGCAGTTACCGGACTAGCGGGGGTTCTGAGCAGTTCTTC. Its protein is CASSYRTSGGSEQFF.

This rearrangement joins TRBV30 to TRBJ2-7, with 7 bases identical to TRBD2. The CDR3 loop spans 13 amino acids. V was pared by 1 base and J by 2 bases, with 2 bases of the junction left unmatched. Germline CDR1 is GTSNPN and CDR2 is SVGIG (reference sequence). The CDR3 sequence: CAWSEAGAYEQYF. The CDR3 nucleotides are TGTGCCTGGAGTGAGGCGGGAGCCTACGAGCAGTACTTC.

The chain recombines TRBV25-1 with TRBJ1-5; unclear D gene. V was pared by 2 bases and J by 10 bases, with 9 bases between. The CDR3 runs to 12 residues. Germline CDR1 and CDR2: MGHDK and SYGVNS. The CDR3 loop reads CASSEPLGPQHF. The CDR3 region has the DNA TGTGCCAGCAGTGAACCGCTCGGACCCCAGCATTTT. Using reference TRBV25-1 and TRBJ1-5 for the parts outside the CDR3, the full variable domain is EADIYQTPRYLVIGTGKKITLECSQTMGHDKMYWYQQDPGMELHLIHYSYGVNSTEKGDLSSESTVSRIRTEHFPLTLESARPSHTSQYLCASSEPLGPQHFGDGTRLSIL.

The CDR3 DNA is TGCAGCGTTGAAGAGTGGGGTTCCTACGAGCAGTACTTC. This gives the protein CSVEEWGSYEQYF. The chain combines TRBV29-1 with TRBJ2-7; no definite D call. The length of the CDR3 is 13 residues. V dropped 0 bases and J dropped 1 base, with 7 bases sitting between them. In germline, CDR1 is SQVTM, CDR2 ANQGSEA.

The chain couples TRBV7-2 to TRBJ2-3, with D unresolved. CDR3 length equals 14 residues. V dropped 4 bases and J dropped 2 bases, with 10 bases sitting between them. Germline assignment: CDR1 SGHTA and CDR2 FQGNSA. The CDR3 sequence is CASSWTLITDTQYF. CDR3 sequence (DNA): TGTGCCAGCAGCTGGACCCTGATCACAGATACGCAGTATTTT.

The rearrangement joins TRBV5-1 to TRBJ2-7; TRBD1 matches 9 bases. Germline loops: CDR1 SGHRS, CDR2 YFSETQ. J was trimmed by 5 bases and V by 7 bases; bases with no gene match: 13. This CDR3 has 15 residues. This CDR3 is CASGWGDREHHEQYF. CDR3 DNA: TGCGCCAGCGGCTGGGGGGACAGGGAACACCACGAGCAGTACTTC.

This chain uses TRBV30 with TRBJ2-3, with 15 bases that match TRBD2. The CDR3 covers 17 residues. The J segment lost 0 bases and the V segment lost 4 bases, leaving 5 bases of the junction unmatched. CDR1 is GTSNPN, CDR2 SVGIG, per germline (reference sequence). CDR3 DNA sequence: TGTGCCTGGACCGACGGGACTAGCGGGAGGAGCACAGATACGCAGTATTTT. This encodes CAWTDGTSGRSTDTQYF.

CDR3 sequence reads: CASSPRWDMNTEAFF. CDR3 nucleotide sequence: TGTGCCAGCAGTCCCCGTTGGGACATGAACACTGAAGCTTTCTTT. The chain links TRBV27 to TRBJ1-1; TRBD1 is a possible D gene (6 bases). The CDR3 is 15 amino acids. V was pared by 5 bases and J by 0 bases, with 13 bases between. Germline CDR1 and CDR2: MNHEY and SMNVEV (reference sequence).

The V and J genes are TRBV7-3 and TRBJ2-2, with D possibly matching TRBD1 (5 bases). Deletions cut 1 base from V and 6 bases from J, with 9 bases between. The CDR3 consists of 14 residues. Germline CDR1 SGHTA, CDR2 FQGTGA. The CDR3 sequence is CASSLMQGSGELFF. The DNA for the CDR3 is TGTGCCAGCAGCTTAATGCAGGGTTCCGGGGAGCTGTTTTTT.

This clone showed up just a few times. The chain links TRBV25-1 to TRBJ2-7; D unclear. CDR1 and CDR2 (germline): MGHDK, SYGVNS. V shed 1 base and J shed 4 bases, with 14 bases lying between them. The CDR3 contains 15 residues. This chain's CDR3 is CASSESGWAEYEQYF. The CDR3 DNA reads as TGTGCCAGCAGTGAATCGGGCTGGGCAGAATACGAGCAGTACTTC.

The V call is TRBV7-9, the J call TRBJ2-4; 7 bases line up with TRBD2. Germline assignment: CDR1 SEHNR and CDR2 FQNEAQ (reference sequence). V shed 10 bases and J 3 bases; nucleotides not matched to a gene: 3. The CDR3 is made up of 12 amino acids. CDR3: CATTGGKNIQYF. As DNA, the CDR3 is TGTGCCACAACGGGAGGCAAAAACATTCAGTACTTC.

J is TRBJ1-5 and V is TRBV6-5; 10 bases fit TRBD1. Germline assignment: CDR1 MNHEY and CDR2 SVGAGI. With V trimmed by 6 bases and J by 6 bases, 8 bases remained unmatched. The CDR3 totals 15 residues. The CDR3 sequence: CASRRRTGGLQPQHF. CDR3 coding DNA: TGTGCCAGCAGGCGCCGGACAGGGGGGCTTCAGCCCCAGCATTTT.

This clone was counted only a few times. The sample has other DNA sequences that encode this CDR3 too. The chain couples TRBV6-5 to TRBJ1-1; D remains ambiguous. CDR1 and CDR2 from the germline V gene are MNHEY and SVGAGI. The CDR3 length is 12 residues. V lost 6 bases, J lost 1 base, and 6 bases lay in between. In nucleotides, the CDR3 is TGTGCCAGCAGGACACAGAACACTGAAGCTTTCTTT. Its protein product is CASRTQNTEAFF.

The V call is TRBV2, the J call TRBJ2-5, with no clear D. The CDR3 spans 13 residues. The germline CDR1 and CDR2 sequences are SNHLY and FYNNEI. V lost 5 bases and J 5 bases, leaving 12 bases between the germline ends. CDR3 region: CASSLAARETQYF. The CDR3 nucleotides read TGTGCCAGCAGTTTGGCGGCTCGGGAGACCCAGTACTTC.

This sequence joins TRBV7-2 and TRBJ2-7; 7 bases agree with TRBD1. V dropped 5 bases and J dropped 5; count of bases not matched to a gene: 9. From germline, CDR1 is SGHTA and CDR2 FQGNSA. This CDR3 is 14 amino acids long. CDR3 sequence: CASSVGQSLHEQYF. The CDR3 nucleotides read TGTGCCAGCAGCGTGGGACAGTCGCTCCACGAGCAGTACTTC.

This clone was counted only a few times. The CDR3 DNA is TGTGCCAGCAGTGGGACTAGCGGGAGGCTCACAGATACGCAGTATTTT. Translated, it gives CASSGTSGRLTDTQYF. This chain connects TRBV25-1 to TRBJ2-3, with 14 bases lining up with TRBD2. The CDR3 has 16 amino acids. V gave up 4 bases and J gave up 2 bases; unmatched junction bases: 2. CDR1 is MGHDK and CDR2 is SYGVNS in the germline V gene.

This clone showed up just a few times. The chain employs TRBV5-6 and TRBJ2-7, with 8 bases matching TRBD1. The J segment lost 0 bases and the V segment lost 1 base, leaving 6 bases of the junction unmatched. Germline V lookup: CDR1 SGHDT, CDR2 YYEEEE. CDR3 size: 16 residues. CDR3 sequence: CASSLIGQGASYEQYF. The CDR3 nucleotides read TGTGCCAGCAGCTTGATAGGGCAGGGGGCCTCCTACGAGCAGTACTTC.

This clone has a handful of counts. The rearrangement uses TRBV30 and TRBJ2-6, with 7 bases identical to TRBD1. This CDR3 region has 14 residues. V shed 5 bases and J 0 bases; nucleotides not matched to a gene: 1. CDR1 is GTSNPN, CDR2 SVGIG, per germline (reference sequence). CDR3 residues: CAWDRASGANVLTF. CDR3 DNA: TGTGCCTGGGACAGGGCCTCTGGGGCCAACGTCCTGACTTTC.

This clone was counted a few times. This chain links TRBV29-1 with TRBJ2-5, with 7 bases fitting TRBD1. Germline CDR1 SQVTM, CDR2 ANQGSEA. V lost 6 bases and J lost 4; bases outside the gene matches: 11. The CDR3 spans 14 residues. The CDR3 region has the DNA TGCAGCGTCGACGGAGCTTCAGGGGGAGAGACCCAGTACTTC. Its protein is CSVDGASGGETQYF. Using reference TRBV29-1 and TRBJ2-5 for the parts outside the CDR3, the full variable domain is SAVISQKPSRDICQRGTSLTIQCQVDSQVTMMFWYRQQPGQSLTLIATANQGSEATYESGFVIDKFPISRPNLTFSTLTVSNMSPEDSSIYLCSVDGASGGETQYFGPGTRLLVL.

In its sample, this clone was seen a few times. This chain uses TRBV28 with TRBJ1-4; D uncertain. The CDR3 contains 13 residues. V dropped 10 bases and J dropped 7 bases, with 16 bases sitting between them. CDR1 and CDR2 from the germline V gene are MDHEN and SYDVKM. For the CDR3, the DNA is TGTGCCACTGGAAAACAGTCGCGTGAAAAACTGTTTTTT. This gives the protein CATGKQSREKLFF.

The chain links TRBV5-1 to TRBJ2-3, with 9 nucleotides matching TRBD2. Germline CDR1 reads SGHRS; CDR2 reads YFSETQ. The CDR3 consists of 15 residues. J was trimmed by 2 bases and V by 0 bases; bases with no gene match: 1. The CDR3 sequence: CASSLVAGATDTQYF. The CDR3 coding sequence is TGCGCCAGCAGCTTGGTAGCGGGAGCCACAGATACGCAGTATTTT.

The rearrangement joins TRBV29-1 to TRBJ2-1; 12 bases map to TRBD1. The V gene end was trimmed by 6 bases and the J gene end by 5 bases; junction bases not matched to a gene: 5. The CDR3 sequence is 14 residues long. Per the germline V gene, CDR1 is SQVTM and CDR2 is ANQGSEA. DNA for the CDR3: TGCAGCGTGGGACAGGGGGCGCGGAACAATGAGCAGTTCTTC. This encodes CSVGQGARNNEQFF.

The chain couples TRBV5-1 to TRBJ1-2, with 7 bases identical to TRBD1. CDR3 length equals 13 residues. Germline loops: CDR1 SGHRS, CDR2 YFSETQ. The V and J ends lost 4 bases and 8 bases, in that order; junction bases with no gene match: 8. The chain's CDR3 is CASSEPQGDGYTF. CDR3 in DNA: TGCGCCAGCAGCGAGCCCCAGGGGGACGGCTACACCTTC.

The genes are TRBV4-3 and TRBJ2-3; no clear D. Germline-derived CDR1 and CDR2 are LGHNA and YSLEER. The V gene lost 1 base and the J gene lost 1 base, with 15 bases spanning the gap. The CDR3 extends over 17 amino acids. The CDR3 nucleotides are TGCGCCAGCAGCCAAGCGCCCCAGACGGACGGCACAGATACGCAGTATTTT. This sequence encodes CASSQAPQTDGTDTQYF.

The J gene is TRBJ1-2, the V gene TRBV7-9, with D unclear. The CDR3 extends over 15 amino acids. CDR1 and CDR2 (germline): SEHNR, FQNEAQ (reference sequence). Trimming took 4 bases from V and 2 from J, leaving 14 bases between them. The CDR3 nucleotides are TGTGCCAGCAGCTCACCCTCGGTAGGGAACTATGGCTACACCTTC. It encodes CASSSPSVGNYGYTF.

V is TRBV2 and J is TRBJ1-1; D remains unclear. CDR3 length equals 12 residues. Looked up from germline, CDR1 is SNHLY and CDR2 is FYNNEI. Trimming took off 1 base at V and 4 bases at J, with 4 bases between the two ends. The CDR3 bases are TGTGCCAGCAGTGAAGAAGGCACTGAAGCTTTCTTT. Amino acids: CASSEEGTEAFF.